The 15 T cell receptor beta chains below all came from one sample that was sequenced in a study of blood T cell repertoires in COVID-19. TCRdb keeps only in-frame clones here, not all; method: immunoSEQ multiplex PCR. The sample shows 250,000 to 300,000 clones, around 90% of them seen only once. Sequenced sample: PBMCs or T cells enriched from blood (not recorded which). The receptor source for this set is a human donor in a cohort exposed to, infected with or recovered from COVID-19 (not recorded which). The donor label of this sample is uncertain.

The chain carries TRBV19 and TRBJ1-6; 8 bases agree with TRBD1. The CDR3 is 14 residues long. Germline lookup yields CDR1 LNHDA and CDR2 SQIVND (reference sequence). V lost 4 bases to trimming and J lost 7 bases; unmatched junction nucleotides: 3. CDR3 sequence (DNA): TGTGCCAGTAGTACGGGACAGGTGAATTCACCCCTCCACTTT. It is translated as CASSTGQVNSPLHF.

V is TRBV6-4 and J is TRBJ2-7, with a weak D call TRBD2 (6 bases). Deletions cut 0 bases from V and 3 bases from J, with 6 bases between. The CDR3 spans 13 residues. CDR1 MRHNA and CDR2 SNTAGT come from the germline V gene. CDR3 bases: TGTGCCAGCAGTGACTCGGGGGGCTACGAGCAGTACTTC. Protein product: CASSDSGGYEQYF.

The chain employs TRBV7-9 and TRBJ1-4; a weak D match, TRBD1 (6 bases). Germline values: CDR1 SEHNR, CDR2 FQNEAQ (reference sequence). V was cut by 5 bases and J by 8 bases, with 21 bases left in between. The CDR3 spans 16 residues. CDR3 sequence reads: CASSPWIQGLREKLFF. In DNA form, the CDR3 reads TGTGCCAGCAGCCCCTGGATACAGGGACTACGAGAAAAACTGTTTTTT.

Comments on this clone: This specimen includes other DNA sequences encoding the same CDR3. The J gene is TRBJ1-1, the V gene TRBV18; D unresolved. This CDR3 is 13 amino acids long. Germline V CDR1 and CDR2: KGHSH, LQKENI. The V and J ends lost 1 base and 2 bases respectively, with 5 bases between them. CDR3 amino acids: CASSPRGNTEAFF. Here the CDR3 DNA reads TGTGCCAGCTCACCACGCGGAAACACTGAAGCTTTCTTT.

The chain recombines TRBV19 with TRBJ1-2, with D hard to call. The CDR3 extends over 15 amino acids. Germline loops: CDR1 LNHDA, CDR2 SQIVND (reference sequence). V lost 5 bases, J lost 6 bases, and 19 bases lay in between. The DNA for the CDR3 is TGTGCCAGTAGTTCCTTTACGGGAGCTCTCCATGGCTACACCTTC. This gives the protein CASSSFTGALHGYTF.

The rearrangement links TRBV24-1 to TRBJ2-7; weak D call: TRBD2 (5 bases). The V and J ends lost 3 bases and 8 bases respectively, with 10 bases between them. The CDR3 is made up of 12 amino acids. Germline CDR1 reads KGHDR; CDR2 reads SFDVKD. The CDR3 DNA sequence: TGTGCCACCAGTGATCCTTCGGGGAAGCAGTACTTC. Protein sequence: CATSDPSGKQYF.

V and J are TRBV7-6 and TRBJ1-4; no definite D call. The CDR3 is 12 amino acids. Germline V gene sequence: CDR1 SGHVS, CDR2 FNYEAQ. The V end lost 3 bases, the J end lost 10 bases, and 9 bases lay between the germline ends. The CDR3 region has the DNA TGTGCCAGCAGCTTTAGAATTGGAAAACTGTTTTTT. Protein: CASSFRIGKLFF.

V is TRBV19 and J is TRBJ2-1, with TRBD1 matching 8 bases. Germline CDR1 is LNHDA and CDR2 is SQIVND (reference sequence). The CDR3 has 18 amino acids. Trimming cost V 5 bases and J 0 bases; bases outside gene matches: 12. The CDR3 is CASSPWGTGRSSYNEQFF. The CDR3 region has the DNA TGTGCCAGTAGTCCATGGGGGACAGGCAGGAGCTCCTACAATGAGCAGTTCTTC.

V and J are TRBV19 and TRBJ1-5; 10 nucleotides match TRBD1. J gave up 7 bases and V 5 bases, and 8 bases lay outside the gene matches. CDR3 size: 15 residues. Germline V gene data show CDR1 as LNHDA and CDR2 as SQIVND (reference sequence). The DNA for the CDR3 is TGTGCCAGTAGTGGCGGGACAGGGGCGTACCAGCCCCAGCATTTT. It yields the protein CASSGGTGAYQPQHF.

The chain uses TRBV7-9 and TRBJ2-7, with 9 bases fitting TRBD1. J was trimmed by 2 bases and V by 8 bases; bases with no gene match: 4. The CDR3 contains 13 residues. The germline CDR1 and CDR2 sequences are SEHNR and FQNEAQ (reference sequence). DNA of the CDR3: TGTGCCAGCTTGGGACAGGGACCCTACGAGCAGTACTTC. Translation: CASLGQGPYEQYF.

The genes are TRBV5-6 and TRBJ1-3; TRBD1 matches at 10 bases. CDR1 and CDR2 (germline): SGHDT, YYEEEE. The CDR3 is 15 amino acids. J was trimmed by 2 bases and V by 3 bases; bases with no gene match: 2. CDR3 region: CASSWGQGTGNTIYF. CDR3 coding DNA: TGTGCCAGCAGCTGGGGACAGGGGACTGGAAACACCATATATTTT.

This chain uses TRBV7-9 with TRBJ1-1; 7 bases fit TRBD1. There are 16 residues in the CDR3. J gave up 2 bases and V 4 bases, and 10 bases lay outside the gene matches. In germline, CDR1 is SEHNR, CDR2 FQNEAQ (reference sequence). The CDR3 bases are TGTGCCAGCAGCTCGCGAACTTGGACAGGAAACACTGAAGCTTTCTTT. It specifies CASSSRTWTGNTEAFF.

The table lists this clone with a few counts. The J gene is TRBJ2-5, the V gene TRBV18, with TRBD2 identical over 7 bases. This CDR3 spans 17 amino acids. J lost 1 base, V lost 3 bases, and 11 bases had no gene match. Germline CDR1 and CDR2: KGHSH and LQKENI. CDR3 in amino acids: CASSPGEGQVPQETQYF. The DNA of the CDR3 is TGTGCCAGCTCACCTGGGGAGGGGCAAGTCCCCCAAGAGACCCAGTACTTC. The full variable domain, in which reference TRBV18 and TRBJ2-5 provide the parts outside the CDR3, is NAGVMQNPRHLVRRRGQEARLRCSPMKGHSHVYWYRQLPEEGLKFMVYLQKENIIDESGMPKERFSAEFPKEGPSILRIQQVVRGDSAAYFCASSPGEGQVPQETQYFGPGTRLLVL.

This clone was counted once. J is TRBJ1-2 and V is TRBV9; a weak D match, TRBD1 (5 bases). The CDR3 consists of 15 residues. Trimming pared 3 bases from V and 6 bases from J, leaving 18 bases between. CDR1 is SGDLS, CDR2 YYNGEE, per germline. CDR3 sequence reads: CASSAPGRGANGYTF. CDR3 sequence (DNA): TGTGCCAGCAGCGCCCCCGGGAGGGGCGCGAATGGCTACACCTTC.

The chain combines TRBV7-6 with TRBJ1-1; unclear D gene. This CDR3 region has 14 residues. Germline values: CDR1 SGHVS, CDR2 FNYEAQ. V was clipped by 2 bases and J by 1 base, with 8 bases between them. The CDR3 DNA reads TGTGCCAGCAGCTTATCCGGGAAGAACACTGAAGCTTTCTTT. Amino acid sequence: CASSLSGKNTEAFF.